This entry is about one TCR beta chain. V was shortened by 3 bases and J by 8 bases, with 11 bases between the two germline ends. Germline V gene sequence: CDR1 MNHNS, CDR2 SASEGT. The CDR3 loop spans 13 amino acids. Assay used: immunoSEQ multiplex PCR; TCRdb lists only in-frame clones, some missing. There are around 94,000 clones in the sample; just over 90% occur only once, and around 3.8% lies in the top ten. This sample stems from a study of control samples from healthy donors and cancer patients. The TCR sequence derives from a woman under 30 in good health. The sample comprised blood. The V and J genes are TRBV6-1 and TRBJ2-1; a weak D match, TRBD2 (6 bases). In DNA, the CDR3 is TGTGCCAGCAGTGATCGGGGGATCGATGAGCAGTTCTTC. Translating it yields CASSDRGIDEQFF.